This T cell receptor (beta chain) derives from a study of T cell responses to AZD1222 COVID-19 vaccine. General study points: In a largely white British group with more females than males, clonal diversity was possibly underestimated. Spike-specific TCR breadth and depth rose after two AZD1222 doses. Per reports, nearly half of all spike-specific TCRs target regions that are unmutated in variants.

The junction had 5 bases not matched to a gene; V was cut back by 7 bases and J by 3 bases. Per the germline V gene, CDR1 is ENHRY and CDR2 is SYGVKD. The CDR3 is 14 amino acids. A word on this clone: Its antigen is unknown.

Libraries were prepared by immunoSEQ multiplex PCR; TCRdb keeps only in-frame clonotypes and omits some of them. The sample carries over 110,000 clones, about 93% recorded once. This receptor was taken from an adult in good health. The chain is built from TRBV10-3 and TRBJ2-1; 8 bases align to TRBD2. The sample in question was peripheral blood, obtained on day 0 of AZD1222 vaccination. This CDR3 reads CAINAGTSYNEQFF. CDR3 nucleotide sequence: TGTGCCATCAACGCCGGGACTAGCTACAATGAGCAGTTCTTC.